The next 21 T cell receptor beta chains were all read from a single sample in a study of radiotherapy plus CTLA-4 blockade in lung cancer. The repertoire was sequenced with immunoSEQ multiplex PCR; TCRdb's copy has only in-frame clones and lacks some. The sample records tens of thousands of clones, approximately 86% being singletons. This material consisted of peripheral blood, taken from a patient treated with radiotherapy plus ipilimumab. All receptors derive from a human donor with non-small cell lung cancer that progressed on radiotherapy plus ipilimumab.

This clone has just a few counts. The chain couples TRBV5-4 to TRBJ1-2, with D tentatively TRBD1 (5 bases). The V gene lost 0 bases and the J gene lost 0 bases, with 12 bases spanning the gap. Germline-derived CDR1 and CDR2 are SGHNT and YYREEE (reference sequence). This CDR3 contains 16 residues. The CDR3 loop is CASSLGGGLSNYGYTF. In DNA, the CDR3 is TGTGCCAGCAGCTTGGGGGGCGGGTTGTCTAACTATGGCTACACCTTC.

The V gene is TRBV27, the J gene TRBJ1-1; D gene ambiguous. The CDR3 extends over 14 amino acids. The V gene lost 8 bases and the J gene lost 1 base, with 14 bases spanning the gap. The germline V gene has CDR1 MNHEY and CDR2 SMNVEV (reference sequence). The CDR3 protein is CASGREGRNTEAFF. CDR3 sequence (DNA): TGTGCCAGCGGGAGGGAGGGCCGGAACACTGAAGCTTTCTTT.

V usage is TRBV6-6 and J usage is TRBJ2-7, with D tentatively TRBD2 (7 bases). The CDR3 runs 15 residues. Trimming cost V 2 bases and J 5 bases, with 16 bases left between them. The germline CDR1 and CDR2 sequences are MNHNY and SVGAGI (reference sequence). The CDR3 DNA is TGTGCCAGCAGTTACAGGATGGGGGAGGGGGACGAGCAGTACTTC. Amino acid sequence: CASSYRMGEGDEQYF.

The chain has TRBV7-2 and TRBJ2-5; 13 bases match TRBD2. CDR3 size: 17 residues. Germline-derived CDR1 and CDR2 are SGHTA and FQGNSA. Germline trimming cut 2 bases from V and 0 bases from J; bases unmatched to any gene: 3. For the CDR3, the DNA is TGTGCCAGCAGCTTACGGACTAGCGGGGGATACCAAGAGACCCAGTACTTC. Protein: CASSLRTSGGYQETQYF.

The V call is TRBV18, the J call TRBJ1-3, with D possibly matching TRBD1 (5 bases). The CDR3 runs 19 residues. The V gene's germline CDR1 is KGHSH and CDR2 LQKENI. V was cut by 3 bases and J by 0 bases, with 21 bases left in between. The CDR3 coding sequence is TGTGCCAGCTCACCTCGGGTATTGACAGACGGAAACTCTGGAAACACCATATATTTT. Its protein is CASSPRVLTDGNSGNTIYF.

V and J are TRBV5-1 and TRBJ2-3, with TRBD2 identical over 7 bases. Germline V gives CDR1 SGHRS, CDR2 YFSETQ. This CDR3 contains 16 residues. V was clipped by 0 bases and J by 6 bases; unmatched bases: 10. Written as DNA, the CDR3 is TGCGCCAGCAGCTTGGGGGGTAGCGGGTCCCAGGATACGCAGTATTTT. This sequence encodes CASSLGGSGSQDTQYF.

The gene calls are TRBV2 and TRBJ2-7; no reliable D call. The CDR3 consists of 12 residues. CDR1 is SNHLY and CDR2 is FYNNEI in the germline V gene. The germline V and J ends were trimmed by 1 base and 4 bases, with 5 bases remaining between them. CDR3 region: CASSEGPYEQYF. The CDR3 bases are TGTGCCAGCAGTGAAGGACCGTACGAGCAGTACTTC.

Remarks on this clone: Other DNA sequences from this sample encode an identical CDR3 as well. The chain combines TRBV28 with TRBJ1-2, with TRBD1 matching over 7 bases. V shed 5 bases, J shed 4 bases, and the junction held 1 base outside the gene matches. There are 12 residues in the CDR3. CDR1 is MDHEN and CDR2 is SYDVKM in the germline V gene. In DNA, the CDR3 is TGTGCCAGCAGTAGGGACAGCTATGGCTACACCTTC. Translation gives CASSRDSYGYTF.

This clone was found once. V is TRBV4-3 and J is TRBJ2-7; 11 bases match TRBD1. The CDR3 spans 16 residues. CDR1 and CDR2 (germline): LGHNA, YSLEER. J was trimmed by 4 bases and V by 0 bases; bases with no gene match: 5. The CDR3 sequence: CASSQDLGDRGYEQYF. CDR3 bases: TGCGCCAGCAGCCAAGATCTCGGGGACAGGGGGTACGAGCAGTACTTC.

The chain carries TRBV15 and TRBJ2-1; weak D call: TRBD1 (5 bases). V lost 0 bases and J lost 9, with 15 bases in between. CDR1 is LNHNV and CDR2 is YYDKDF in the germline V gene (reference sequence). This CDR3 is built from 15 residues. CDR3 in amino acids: CATSRDRAPRTEQFF. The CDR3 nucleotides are TGTGCCACCAGCAGAGACAGGGCCCCAAGGACTGAGCAGTTCTTC. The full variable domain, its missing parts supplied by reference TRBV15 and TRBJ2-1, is DAMVIQNPRYQVTQFGKPVTLSCSQTLNHNVMYWYQQKSSQAPKLLFHYYDKDFNNEADTPDNFQSRRPNTSFCFLDIRSPGLGDTAMYLCATSRDRAPRTEQFFGPGTRLTVL.

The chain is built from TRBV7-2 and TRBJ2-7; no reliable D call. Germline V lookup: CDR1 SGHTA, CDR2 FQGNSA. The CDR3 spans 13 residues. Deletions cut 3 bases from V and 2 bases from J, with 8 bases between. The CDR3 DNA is TGTGCCAGCAGCTTGAGCGCCCCCTACGAGCAGTACTTC. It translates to CASSLSAPYEQYF.

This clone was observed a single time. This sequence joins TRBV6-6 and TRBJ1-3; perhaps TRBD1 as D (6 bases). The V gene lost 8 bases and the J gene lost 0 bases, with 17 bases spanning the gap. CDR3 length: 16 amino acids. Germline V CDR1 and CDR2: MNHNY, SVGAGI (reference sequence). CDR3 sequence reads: CASSLGGASSGNTIYF. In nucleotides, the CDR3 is TGTGCCAGCTCTCTGGGGGGCGCCAGCTCTGGAAACACCATATATTTT.

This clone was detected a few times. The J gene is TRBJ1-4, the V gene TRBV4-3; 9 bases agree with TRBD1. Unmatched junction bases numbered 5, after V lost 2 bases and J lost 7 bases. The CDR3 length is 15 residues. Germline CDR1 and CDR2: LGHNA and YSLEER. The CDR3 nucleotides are TGCGCCAGCAGCCAAACAACAGGGGGCAGTGAAAAACTGTTTTTT. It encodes CASSQTTGGSEKLFF.

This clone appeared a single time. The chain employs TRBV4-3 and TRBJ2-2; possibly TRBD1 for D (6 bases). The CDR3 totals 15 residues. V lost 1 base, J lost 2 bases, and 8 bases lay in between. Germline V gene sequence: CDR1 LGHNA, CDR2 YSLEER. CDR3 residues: CASSQGTANTGELFF. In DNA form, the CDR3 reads TGCGCCAGCAGCCAAGGGACAGCAAACACCGGGGAGCTGTTTTTT.

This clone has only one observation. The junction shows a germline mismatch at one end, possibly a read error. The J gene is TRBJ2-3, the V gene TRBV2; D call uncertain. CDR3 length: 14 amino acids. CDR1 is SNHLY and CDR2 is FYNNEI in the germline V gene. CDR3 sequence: CASREAYVTDTQYF. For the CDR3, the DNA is TGTGCCAGCAGAGAAGCTTACGTCACAGATACGCAGTATTTT. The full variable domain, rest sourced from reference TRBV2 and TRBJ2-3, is EPEVTQTPSHQVTQMGQEVILRCVPISNHLYFYWYRQILGQKVEFLVSFYNNEISEKSEIFDDQFSVERPDGSNFTLKIRSTKLEDSAMYFCASREAYVTDTQYFGPGTRLTVL.

The CDR3: CASSIVLGSSSGANVLTF. In DNA form, the CDR3 reads TGTGCCAGTAGTATAGTATTGGGCAGTAGCTCTGGGGCCAACGTCCTGACTTTC. The chain carries TRBV19 and TRBJ2-6, with D unclear. The ends were cut back, 1 base at V and 0 bases at J, with 13 bases in the middle. There are 18 residues in the CDR3. Germline V gene sequence: CDR1 LNHDA, CDR2 SQIVND (reference sequence).

The CDR3 protein is CASSPRLRYNSPLHF. The DNA of the CDR3 is TGTGCCAGCAGCCCCAGGCTGCGCTATAATTCACCCCTCCACTTT. The rearrangement uses TRBV27 and TRBJ1-6, with D unclear. V lost 6 bases and J 3 bases, leaving 12 bases between the germline ends. This CDR3 region has 15 residues. The V gene's germline CDR1 is MNHEY and CDR2 SMNVEV (reference sequence).

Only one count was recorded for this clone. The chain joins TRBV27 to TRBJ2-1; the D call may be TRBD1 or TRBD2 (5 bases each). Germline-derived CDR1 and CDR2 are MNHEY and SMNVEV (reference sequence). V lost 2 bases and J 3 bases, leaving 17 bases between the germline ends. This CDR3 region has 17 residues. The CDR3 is CASSLKPRWGFYNEQFF. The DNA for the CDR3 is TGTGCCAGCAGTTTAAAACCGCGGTGGGGGTTCTACAATGAGCAGTTCTTC.

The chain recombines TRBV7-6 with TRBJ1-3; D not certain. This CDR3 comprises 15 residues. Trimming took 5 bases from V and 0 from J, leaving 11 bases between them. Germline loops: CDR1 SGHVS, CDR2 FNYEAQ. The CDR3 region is CASSPRRDSGNTIYF. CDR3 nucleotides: TGTGCCAGCAGCCCACGACGGGACTCTGGAAACACCATATATTTT.

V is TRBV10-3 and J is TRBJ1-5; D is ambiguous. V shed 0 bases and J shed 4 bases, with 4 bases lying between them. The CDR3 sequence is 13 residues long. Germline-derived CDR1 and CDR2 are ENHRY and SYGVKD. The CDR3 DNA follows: TGTGCCATCAGTGAGTCAAGGAATCAGCCCCAGCATTTT. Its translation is CAISESRNQPQHF.

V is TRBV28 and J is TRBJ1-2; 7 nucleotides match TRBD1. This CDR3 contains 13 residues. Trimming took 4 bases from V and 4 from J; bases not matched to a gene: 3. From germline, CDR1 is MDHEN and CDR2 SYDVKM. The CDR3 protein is CASSSGDSYGYTF. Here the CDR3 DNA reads TGTGCCAGCAGTTCGGGGGACAGCTATGGCTACACCTTC.